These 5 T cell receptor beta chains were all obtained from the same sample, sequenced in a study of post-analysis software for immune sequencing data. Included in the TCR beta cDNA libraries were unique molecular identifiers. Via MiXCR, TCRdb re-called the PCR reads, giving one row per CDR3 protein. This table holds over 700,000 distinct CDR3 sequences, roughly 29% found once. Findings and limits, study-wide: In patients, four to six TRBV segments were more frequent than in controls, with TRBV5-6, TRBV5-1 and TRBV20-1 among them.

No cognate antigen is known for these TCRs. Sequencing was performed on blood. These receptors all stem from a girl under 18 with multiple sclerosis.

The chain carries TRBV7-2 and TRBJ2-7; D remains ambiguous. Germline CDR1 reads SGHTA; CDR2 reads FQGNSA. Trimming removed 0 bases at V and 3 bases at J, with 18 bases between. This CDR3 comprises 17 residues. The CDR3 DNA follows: TGTGCCAGCAGCTTAGCCTCATGGGGTTTGATTTACTACGAGCAGTACTTC. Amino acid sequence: CASSLASWGLIYYEQYF.

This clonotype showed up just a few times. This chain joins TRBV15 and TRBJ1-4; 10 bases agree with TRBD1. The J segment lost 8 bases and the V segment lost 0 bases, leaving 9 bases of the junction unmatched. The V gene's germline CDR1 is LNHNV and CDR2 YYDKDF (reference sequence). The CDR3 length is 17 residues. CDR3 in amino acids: CATSRDGTGDSSEKLFF. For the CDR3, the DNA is TGTGCCACCAGCAGAGATGGGACAGGGGACTCTTCAGAAAAACTGTTTTTT.

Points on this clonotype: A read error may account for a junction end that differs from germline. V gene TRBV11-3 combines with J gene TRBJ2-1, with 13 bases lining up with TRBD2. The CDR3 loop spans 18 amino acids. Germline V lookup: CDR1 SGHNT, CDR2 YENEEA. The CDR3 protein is CASSLGWTSGSIHNERFF. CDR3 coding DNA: TGTGCCAGCAGCTTAGGTTGGACTAGCGGGAGTATACACAATGAGCGGTTCTTC.

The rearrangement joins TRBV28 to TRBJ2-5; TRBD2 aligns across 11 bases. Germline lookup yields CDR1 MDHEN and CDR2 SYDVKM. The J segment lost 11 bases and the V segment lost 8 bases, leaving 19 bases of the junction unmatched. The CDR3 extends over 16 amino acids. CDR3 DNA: TGTGCCAGCTATAGCGGGAGGGCCCCACTAAACAATGAGCAGTACTTC. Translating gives CASYSGRAPLNNEQYF.

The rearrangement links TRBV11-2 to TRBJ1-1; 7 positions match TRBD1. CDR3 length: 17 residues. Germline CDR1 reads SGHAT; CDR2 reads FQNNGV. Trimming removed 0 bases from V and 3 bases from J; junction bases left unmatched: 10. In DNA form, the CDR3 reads TGTGCCAGCAGCTTAGATAAAACAGGGGAAGGGGACACTGAAGCTTTCTTT. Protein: CASSLDKTGEGDTEAFF. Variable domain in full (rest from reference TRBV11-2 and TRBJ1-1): EAGVAQSPRYKIIEKRQSVAFWCNPISGHATLYWYQQILGQGPKLLIQFQNNGVVDDSQLPKDRFSAERLKGVDSTLKIQPAKLEDSAVYLCASSLDKTGEGDTEAFFGQGTRLTVV.